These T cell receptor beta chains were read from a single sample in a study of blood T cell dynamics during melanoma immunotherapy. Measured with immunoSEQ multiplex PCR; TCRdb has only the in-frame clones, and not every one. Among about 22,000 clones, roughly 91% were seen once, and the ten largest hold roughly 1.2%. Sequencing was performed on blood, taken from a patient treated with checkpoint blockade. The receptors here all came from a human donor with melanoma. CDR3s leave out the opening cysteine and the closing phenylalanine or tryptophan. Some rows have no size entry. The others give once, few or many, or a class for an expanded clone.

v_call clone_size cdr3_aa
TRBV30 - AWSKAKRSADTQY
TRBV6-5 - ASSWAGRNSPLH
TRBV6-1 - ASSVGTDMNTGELF
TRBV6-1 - ASRLGTQPQH
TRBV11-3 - ASSPRAHTDTQY
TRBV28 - ASSISTSGHSYNEQF
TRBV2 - ASMKEVTQY
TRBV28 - ASSLGTRGGEQY
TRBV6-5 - ASSGRAASYEQY
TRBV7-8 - ASSLTTRVVAEAF
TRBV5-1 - ASSQDPTYEQY
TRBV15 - ATSRTYGQMNTEAF
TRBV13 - ASSRTTGGAGTDTQY
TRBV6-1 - ASRKSTGANEKLF
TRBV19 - ASSLPGGSYEQY
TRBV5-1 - ASSLPGQGIIQETQY
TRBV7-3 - ASSLGQLDTQY
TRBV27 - ASSLTGTGNYEQY
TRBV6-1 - ASSAGTVNTGELF
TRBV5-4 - ASSLVSTEAF
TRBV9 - ASSVLDYGTDTQY
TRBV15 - ATSRARTFSYNEQF
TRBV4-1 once ASSQLRLAGAYTYEQY
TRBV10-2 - AITDWGSSYEQY
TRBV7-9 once ASSLALGNTGELF
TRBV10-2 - ASSVGATEAF
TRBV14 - ASSPQIGTSGNTIY
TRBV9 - ASSVDVRGRNEQF
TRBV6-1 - ASGRGAPPYNEQF
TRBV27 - ASSLYPGQGGPIYT
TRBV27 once ASSSGLAGGRVSYNEQF
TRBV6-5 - ASSYTTGDDSPLH
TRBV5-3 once AQGTGPTYEQY
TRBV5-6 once ASSLSGEQY
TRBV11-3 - ASSLESNQPQH
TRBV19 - ASSIPSSGPSYNEQF
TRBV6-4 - ASSTVAGPGELF
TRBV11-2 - ASSHPDRFNEKLF
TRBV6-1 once ASSASGTGNGYT
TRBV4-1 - ASSQDLGTVRGEKLF
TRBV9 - ASSNGAYTEAF
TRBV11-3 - ASSLGTSGKPYNEQF
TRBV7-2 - ASSFRKTNYGYT
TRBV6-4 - ASSDPAGGNTIY
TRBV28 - ATETSGSSYNEQF
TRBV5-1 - ASSPGVDRGRNSPLH
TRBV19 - ASGSLPYEQY